Shown below are 13 T cell receptor beta chains from a single sample sequenced in a study of cytomegalovirus exposure and HLA in healthy donors. Only in-frame clones appear in the TCRdb table, and some are missing; sequencing was by immunoSEQ multiplex PCR. The table has 100,000 or so clones, roughly 85% seen once. The sequencing sample was made of PBMCs. The receptors here all came from a woman under 40 in good health and CMV-seronegative.

This chain connects TRBV14 to TRBJ1-1, with 7 bases identical to TRBD1. In germline, CDR1 is SGHDN, CDR2 FVKESK. V gave up 3 bases and J gave up 4 bases; unmatched junction bases: 5. The CDR3 is 14 residues long. For the CDR3, the DNA is TGTGCCAGCAGCCATAGGACAGGCATCACTGAAGCTTTCTTT. This gives the protein CASSHRTGITEAFF.

The chain has TRBV4-3 and TRBJ1-3; a possible D gene is TRBD1 (5 bases). Trimming took off 3 bases at V and 5 bases at J, with 14 bases between the two ends. CDR1 is LGHNA and CDR2 is YSLEER in the germline V gene. This CDR3 spans 15 amino acids. The CDR3, as DNA: TGCGCCAGCAGCCAGGAGCAGGGAATTAGAAACACCATATATTTT. This gives the protein CASSQEQGIRNTIYF.

The chain recombines TRBV2 with TRBJ1-1; 7 bases are a match to TRBD1. Per germline, CDR1 SNHLY and CDR2 FYNNEI. The CDR3 extends over 14 amino acids. The J segment lost 0 bases and the V segment lost 4 bases, leaving 2 bases of the junction unmatched. CDR3 in DNA: TGTGCCAGCAGTGTTCAGGGGGTGAACACTGAAGCTTTCTTT. It codes for CASSVQGVNTEAFF. Combining the CDR3 with reference TRBV2 and TRBJ1-1 gives the whole variable domain EPEVTQTPSHQVTQMGQEVILRCVPISNHLYFYWYRQILGQKVEFLVSFYNNEISEKSEIFDDQFSVERPDGSNFTLKIRSTKLEDSAMYFCASSVQGVNTEAFFGQGTRLTVV.

The J gene is TRBJ2-7, the V gene TRBV7-9; a possible D gene is TRBD1 (5 bases). The V end lost 6 bases, the J end lost 3 bases, and 18 bases lay between the germline ends. The germline gives CDR1 SEHNR, CDR2 FQNEAQ (reference sequence). The CDR3 loop spans 15 amino acids. The CDR3 reads CASRESAGPNYEQYF. CDR3 bases: TGTGCCAGCAGAGAGTCGGCAGGGCCGAACTACGAGCAGTACTTC.

V usage is TRBV25-1 and J usage is TRBJ1-1; D gene unclear. V was shortened by 0 bases and J by 6 bases, with 11 bases between the two germline ends. This CDR3 is built from 14 residues. Looked up from germline, CDR1 is MGHDK and CDR2 is SYGVNS. CDR3 residues: CASSEYKGDAEAFF. The CDR3 DNA reads as TGTGCCAGCAGTGAATATAAAGGAGACGCTGAAGCTTTCTTT.

This clone was observed once. V gene TRBV5-3 combines with J gene TRBJ2-7; 10 nucleotides agree with TRBD2. TRBV5-3 counts as an open reading frame of uncertain function. The CDR3 sequence is 16 residues long. V trimming: 3 bases; J trimming: 3 bases; junction bases outside the gene matches: 9. CDR3 sequence reads: CARSWTCGTSVYEQYF. For the CDR3, the DNA is TGTGCCAGAAGCTGGACCTGTGGGACTAGCGTCTACGAGCAGTACTTC.

This chain connects TRBV11-1 to TRBJ1-2; D possibly corresponds to TRBD1 (6 bases). In germline, CDR1 is SGHAT, CDR2 FQDESV (reference sequence). Trimming pared 5 bases from V and 4 bases from J, leaving 14 bases between. CDR3 length: 14 amino acids. The CDR3 is CASSRSGGFYGYTF. CDR3 coding DNA: TGTGCCAGCAGCCGATCGGGGGGCTTCTATGGCTACACCTTC. Full variable domain (remainder filled in from reference TRBV11-1 and TRBJ1-2): EAEVAQSPRYKITEKSQAVAFWCDPISGHATLYWYRQILGQGPELLVQFQDESVVDDSQLPKDRFSAERLKGVDSTLKIQPAELGDSAMYLCASSRSGGFYGYTFGSGTRLTVV.

This chain uses TRBV7-9 with TRBJ1-2; 10 bases are shared with TRBD1. The ends lost 1 base at V and 8 bases at J; junction bases unmatched: 7. Germline lookup yields CDR1 SEHNR and CDR2 FQNEAQ (reference sequence). The length of the CDR3 is 15 residues. The CDR3 protein is CASSLELGQGGGYTF. The CDR3 DNA follows: TGTGCCAGCAGCTTAGAACTCGGACAGGGGGGCGGCTACACCTTC. The whole variable domain, filled in from reference TRBV7-9 and TRBJ1-2, reads DTGVSQNPRHKITKRGQNVTFRCDPISEHNRLYWYRQTLGQGPEFLTYFQNEAQLEKSRLLSDRFSAERPKGSFSTLEIQRTEQGDSAMYLCASSLELGQGGGYTFGSGTRLTVV.

V usage is TRBV19 and J usage is TRBJ2-1; no definite D call. Germline V gene lookup returns CDR1 LNHDA and CDR2 SQIVND (reference sequence). The CDR3 totals 15 residues. Trimming removed 2 bases from V and 3 bases from J, with 11 bases in between. The CDR3 sequence is CASSITKPLYNEQFF. CDR3 bases: TGTGCCAGTAGTATAACTAAACCTCTCTACAATGAGCAGTTCTTC.

This clone showed up just once. The chain combines TRBV27 with TRBJ2-3, with a possible D match to TRBD2 (6 bases). In germline, CDR1 is MNHEY, CDR2 SMNVEV (reference sequence). V lost 0 bases and J 0 bases, leaving 16 bases between the germline ends. This CDR3 comprises 18 residues. Written as DNA, the CDR3 is TGTGCCAGCAGTTTATCATCTTCGGGACTTACTAGCACAGATACGCAGTATTTT. Translation: CASSLSSSGLTSTDTQYF.

The V call is TRBV7-9, the J call TRBJ1-1, with TRBD1 matching over 7 bases. Germline values: CDR1 SEHNR, CDR2 FQNEAQ (reference sequence). The V segment lost 6 bases and the J segment 7 bases; nucleotides outside the gene matches: 5. The CDR3 sequence is 12 residues long. CDR3 region: CASRRGGVEAFF. DNA of the CDR3: TGTGCCAGCAGGCGAGGGGGCGTTGAAGCTTTCTTT. The variable domain in full, with the rest retrieved from reference TRBV7-9 and TRBJ1-1, is DTGVSQNPRHKITKRGQNVTFRCDPISEHNRLYWYRQTLGQGPEFLTYFQNEAQLEKSRLLSDRFSAERPKGSFSTLEIQRTEQGDSAMYLCASRRGGVEAFFGQGTRLTVV.

The chain combines TRBV18 with TRBJ2-7; 7 nucleotides agree with TRBD2. V gave up 3 bases and J gave up 0 bases; unmatched junction bases: 8. The CDR3 is made up of 16 amino acids. Germline values: CDR1 KGHSH, CDR2 LQKENI. The DNA of the CDR3 is TGTGCCAGCTCACCCCTCCTGGGGGGGGGCTCCTACGAGCAGTACTTC. Protein: CASSPLLGGGSYEQYF.

The V gene is TRBV29-1, the J gene TRBJ1-4; D may be TRBD1 (5 bases). Germline V gene data show CDR1 as SQVTM and CDR2 as ANQGSEA. This CDR3 is 13 amino acids long. V was trimmed by 7 bases and J by 4 bases, leaving 13 bases between them. This chain's CDR3 is CSAERGNNEKLFF. CDR3 coding DNA: TGCAGCGCCGAAAGGGGTAATAATGAAAAACTGTTTTTT.